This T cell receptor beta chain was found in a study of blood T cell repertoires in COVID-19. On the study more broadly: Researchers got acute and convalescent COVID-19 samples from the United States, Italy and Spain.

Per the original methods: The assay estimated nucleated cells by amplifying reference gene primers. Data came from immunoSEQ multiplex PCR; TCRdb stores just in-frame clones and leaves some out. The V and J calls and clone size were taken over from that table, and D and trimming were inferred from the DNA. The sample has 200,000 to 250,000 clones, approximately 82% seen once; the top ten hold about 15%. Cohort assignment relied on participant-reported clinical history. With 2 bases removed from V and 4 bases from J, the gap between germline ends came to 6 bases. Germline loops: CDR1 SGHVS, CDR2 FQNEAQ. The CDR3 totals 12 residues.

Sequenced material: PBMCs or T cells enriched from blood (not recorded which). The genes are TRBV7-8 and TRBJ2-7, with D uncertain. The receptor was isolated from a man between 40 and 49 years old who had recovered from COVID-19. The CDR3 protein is CASSLSPYEQYF. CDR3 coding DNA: TGTGCCAGCAGCTTATCCCCGTACGAGCAGTACTTC.